The source of this TCR beta chain is a study of T cell changes during pregnancy in multiple sclerosis. Germline CDR1 and CDR2: SGHVS and FNYEAQ. V was trimmed by 0 bases and J by 5 bases, leaving 11 bases between them. This CDR3 contains 15 residues. TCRdb keeps only in-frame clones here, not all; method: immunoSEQ multiplex PCR. In the table there are about 23,000 clones, 75% to 90% of which are singletons. The TCR was taken from a female donor in good health, enrolled as a control in a pregnancy study. The sample consisted of CD4+ T cells from peripheral blood mononuclear cells, taken in the first trimester of pregnancy. The V and J genes are TRBV7-6 and TRBJ1-3; D gene uncertain. This CDR3 reads CASSLARGLRNTIYF. The CDR3 DNA sequence: TGTGCCAGCAGCTTAGCGCGGGGATTAAGAAACACCATATATTTT.